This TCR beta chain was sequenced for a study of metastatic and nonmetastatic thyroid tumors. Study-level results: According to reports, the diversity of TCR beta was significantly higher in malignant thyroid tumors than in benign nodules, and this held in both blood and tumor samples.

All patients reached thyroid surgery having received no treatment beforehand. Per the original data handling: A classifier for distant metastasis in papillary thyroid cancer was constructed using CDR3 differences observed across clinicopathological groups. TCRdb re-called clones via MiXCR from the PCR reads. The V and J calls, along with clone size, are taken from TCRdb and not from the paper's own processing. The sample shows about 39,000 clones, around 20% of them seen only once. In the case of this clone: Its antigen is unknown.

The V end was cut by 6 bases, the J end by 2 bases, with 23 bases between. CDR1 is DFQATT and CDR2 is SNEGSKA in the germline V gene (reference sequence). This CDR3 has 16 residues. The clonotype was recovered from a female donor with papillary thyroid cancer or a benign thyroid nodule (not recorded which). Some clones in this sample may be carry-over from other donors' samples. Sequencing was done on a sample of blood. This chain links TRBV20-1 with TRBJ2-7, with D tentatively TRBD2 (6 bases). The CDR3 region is CSARSSVSGAPYEQYF. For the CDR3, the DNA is TGCAGTGCCAGATCCTCCGTATCGGGAGCACCCTACGAGCAGTACTTC.